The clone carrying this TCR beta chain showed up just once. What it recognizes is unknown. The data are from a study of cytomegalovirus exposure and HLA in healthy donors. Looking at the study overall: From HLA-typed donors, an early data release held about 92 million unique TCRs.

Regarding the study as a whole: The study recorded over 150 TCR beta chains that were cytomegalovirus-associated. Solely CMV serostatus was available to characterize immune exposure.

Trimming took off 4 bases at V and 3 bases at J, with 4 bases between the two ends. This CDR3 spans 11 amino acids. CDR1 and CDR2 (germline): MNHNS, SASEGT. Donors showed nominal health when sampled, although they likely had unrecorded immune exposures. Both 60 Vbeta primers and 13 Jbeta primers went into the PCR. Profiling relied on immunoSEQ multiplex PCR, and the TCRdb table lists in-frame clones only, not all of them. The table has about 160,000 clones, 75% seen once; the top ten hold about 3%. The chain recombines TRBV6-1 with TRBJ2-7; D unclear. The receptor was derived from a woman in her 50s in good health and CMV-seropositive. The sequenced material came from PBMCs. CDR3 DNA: TGTGCCAGCAGTGCATTCTACGAGCAGTACTTC. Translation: CASSAFYEQYF.